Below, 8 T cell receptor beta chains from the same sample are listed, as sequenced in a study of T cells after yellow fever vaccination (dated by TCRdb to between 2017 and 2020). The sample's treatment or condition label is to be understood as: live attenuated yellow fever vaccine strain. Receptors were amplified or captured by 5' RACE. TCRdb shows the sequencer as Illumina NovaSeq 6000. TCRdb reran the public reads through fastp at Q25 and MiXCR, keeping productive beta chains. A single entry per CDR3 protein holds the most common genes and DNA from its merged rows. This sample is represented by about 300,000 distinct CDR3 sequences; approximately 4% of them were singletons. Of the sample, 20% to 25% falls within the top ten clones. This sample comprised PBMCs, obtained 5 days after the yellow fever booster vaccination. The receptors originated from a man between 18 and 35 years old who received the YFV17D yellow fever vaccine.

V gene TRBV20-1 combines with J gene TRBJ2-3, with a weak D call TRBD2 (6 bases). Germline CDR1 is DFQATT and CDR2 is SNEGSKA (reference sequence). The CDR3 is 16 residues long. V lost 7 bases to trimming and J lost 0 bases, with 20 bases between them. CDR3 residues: CSVRGTYTTSTDTQYF. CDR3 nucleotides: TGCAGTGTCCGGGGGACGTACACAACTAGCACAGATACGCAGTATTTT.

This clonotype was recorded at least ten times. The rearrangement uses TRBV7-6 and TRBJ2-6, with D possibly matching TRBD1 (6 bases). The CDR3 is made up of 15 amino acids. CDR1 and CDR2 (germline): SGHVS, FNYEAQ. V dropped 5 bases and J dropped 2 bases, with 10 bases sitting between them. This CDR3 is CASSLQGTGANVLTF. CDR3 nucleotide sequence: TGTGCCAGCAGCCTACAGGGAACTGGGGCCAACGTCCTGACTTTC.

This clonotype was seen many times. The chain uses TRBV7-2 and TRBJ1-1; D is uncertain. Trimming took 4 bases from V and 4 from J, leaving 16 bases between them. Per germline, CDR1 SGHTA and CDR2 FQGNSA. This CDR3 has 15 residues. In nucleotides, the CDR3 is TGTGCCAGCAGCTCGGATTGGGAGGGTACCACTGAAGCTTTCTTT. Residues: CASSSDWEGTTEAFF.

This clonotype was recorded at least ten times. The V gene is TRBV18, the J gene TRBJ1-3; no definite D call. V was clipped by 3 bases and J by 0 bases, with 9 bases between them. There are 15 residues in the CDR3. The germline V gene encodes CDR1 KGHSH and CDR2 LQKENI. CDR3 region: CASSPGPLSGNTIYF. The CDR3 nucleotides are TGTGCCAGCTCACCCGGACCGCTCTCTGGAAACACCATATATTTT.

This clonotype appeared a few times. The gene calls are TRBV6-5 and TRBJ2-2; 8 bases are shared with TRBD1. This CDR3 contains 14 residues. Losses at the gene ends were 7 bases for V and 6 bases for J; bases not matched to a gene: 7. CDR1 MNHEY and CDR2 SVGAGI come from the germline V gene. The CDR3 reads CASTAAGGPGELFF. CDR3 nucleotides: TGTGCCAGCACCGCCGCAGGGGGCCCCGGGGAGCTGTTTTTT.

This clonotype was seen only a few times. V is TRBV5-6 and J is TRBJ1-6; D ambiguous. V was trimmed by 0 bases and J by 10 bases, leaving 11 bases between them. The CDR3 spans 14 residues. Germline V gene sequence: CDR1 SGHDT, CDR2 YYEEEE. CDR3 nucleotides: TGTGCCAGCAGCTTGGACGGATTCAAATCACCCCTCCACTTT. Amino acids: CASSLDGFKSPLHF.

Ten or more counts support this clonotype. The CDR3 sequence: CSARDPKGGPEQFF. In DNA form, the CDR3 reads TGCAGTGCTAGAGACCCCAAAGGGGGTCCTGAGCAGTTCTTC. The chain links TRBV20-1 to TRBJ2-1, with D possibly matching TRBD1 (6 bases). V was clipped by 0 bases and J by 9 bases, with 15 bases between them. The CDR3 extends over 14 amino acids. Germline V gene lookup returns CDR1 DFQATT and CDR2 SNEGSKA (reference sequence).

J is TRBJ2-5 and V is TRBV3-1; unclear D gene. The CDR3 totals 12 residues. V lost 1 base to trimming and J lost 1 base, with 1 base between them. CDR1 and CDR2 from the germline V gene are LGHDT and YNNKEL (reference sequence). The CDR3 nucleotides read TGTGCCAGCAGCCAAGTCCAAGAGACCCAGTACTTC. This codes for CASSQVQETQYF.